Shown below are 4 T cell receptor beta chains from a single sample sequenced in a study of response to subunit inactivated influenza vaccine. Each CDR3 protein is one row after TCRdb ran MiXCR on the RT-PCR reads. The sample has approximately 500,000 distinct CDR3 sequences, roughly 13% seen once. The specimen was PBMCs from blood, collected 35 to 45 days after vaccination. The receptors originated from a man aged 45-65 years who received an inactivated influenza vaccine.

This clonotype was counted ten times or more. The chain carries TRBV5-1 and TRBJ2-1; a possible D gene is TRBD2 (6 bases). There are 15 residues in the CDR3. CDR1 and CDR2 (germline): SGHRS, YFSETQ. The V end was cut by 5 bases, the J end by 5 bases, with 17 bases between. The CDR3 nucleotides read TGCGCCAGCAGTTTCCGGGTAGCGGAAAACAATGAGCAGTTCTTC. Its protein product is CASSFRVAENNEQFF.

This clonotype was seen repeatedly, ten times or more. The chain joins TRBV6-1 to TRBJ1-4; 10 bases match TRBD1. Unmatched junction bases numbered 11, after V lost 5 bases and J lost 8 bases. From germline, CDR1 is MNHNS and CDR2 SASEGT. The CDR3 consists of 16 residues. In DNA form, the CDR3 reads TGTGCCAGCAGTACAACCTCCGGGACAGGGGCGGAAAAACTGTTTTTT. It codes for CASSTTSGTGAEKLFF.

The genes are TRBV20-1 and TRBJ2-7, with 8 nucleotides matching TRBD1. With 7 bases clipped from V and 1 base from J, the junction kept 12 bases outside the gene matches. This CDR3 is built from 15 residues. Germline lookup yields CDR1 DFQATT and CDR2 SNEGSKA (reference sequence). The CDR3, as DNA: TGCAGTGTGCATTCTAGGACAGGGCGGTCCTACGAGCAGTACTTC. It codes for CSVHSRTGRSYEQYF.

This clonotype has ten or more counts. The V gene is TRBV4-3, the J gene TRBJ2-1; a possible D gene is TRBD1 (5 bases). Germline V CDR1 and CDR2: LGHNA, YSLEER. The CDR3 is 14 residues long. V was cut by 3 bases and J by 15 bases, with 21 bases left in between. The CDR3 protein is CASSQDTAGPGRFF. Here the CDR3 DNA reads TGCGCCAGCAGCCAGGACACGGCCGGGCCCGGACGGTTCTTC.